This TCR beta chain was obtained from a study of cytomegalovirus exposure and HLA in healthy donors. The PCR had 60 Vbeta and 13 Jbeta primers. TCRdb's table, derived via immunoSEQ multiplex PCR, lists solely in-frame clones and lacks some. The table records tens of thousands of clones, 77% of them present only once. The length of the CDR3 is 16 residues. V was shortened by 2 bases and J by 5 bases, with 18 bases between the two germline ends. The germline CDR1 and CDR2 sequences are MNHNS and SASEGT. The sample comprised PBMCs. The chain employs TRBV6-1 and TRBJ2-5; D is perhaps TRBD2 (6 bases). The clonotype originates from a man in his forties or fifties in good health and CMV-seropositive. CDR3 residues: CASSESSYAGRETQYF. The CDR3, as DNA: TGTGCCAGCAGTGAATCGTCTTATGCGGGAAGGGAGACCCAGTACTTC.